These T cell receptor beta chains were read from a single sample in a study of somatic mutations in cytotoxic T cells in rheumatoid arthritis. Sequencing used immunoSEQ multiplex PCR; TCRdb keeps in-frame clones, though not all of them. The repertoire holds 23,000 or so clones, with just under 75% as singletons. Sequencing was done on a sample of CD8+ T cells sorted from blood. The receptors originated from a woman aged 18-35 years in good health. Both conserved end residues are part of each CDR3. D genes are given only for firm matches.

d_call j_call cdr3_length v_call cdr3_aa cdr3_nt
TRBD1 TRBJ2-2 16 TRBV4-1 CASSQIGTGYTGELFF TGCGCCAGCAGCCAAATCGGGACAGGCTACACCGGGGAGCTGTTTTTT
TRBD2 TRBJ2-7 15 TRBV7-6 CASSLASGRTYEQYF TGTGCCAGCAGCTTAGCTAGCGGGAGAACCTACGAGCAGTACTTC
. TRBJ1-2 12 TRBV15 CATSRDRAGYTF TGTGCCACCAGCAGAGACCGGGCTGGCTACACCTTC
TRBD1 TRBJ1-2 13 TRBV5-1 CATRGDTNYGYTF TGCGCCACCAGGGGGGATACTAACTATGGCTACACCTTC
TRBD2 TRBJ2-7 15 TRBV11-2 CASSLASGRYYEQYF TGTGCCAGCAGCTTAGCTAGCGGGAGATATTACGAGCAGTACTTC
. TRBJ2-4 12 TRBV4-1 CASSLVLGHQYF TGCGCCAGCAGCCTAGTACTCGGGCACCAGTACTTC
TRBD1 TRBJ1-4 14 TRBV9 CASSAGGGNEKLFF TGTGCCAGCAGCGCAGGGGGGGGGAATGAAAAACTGTTTTTT
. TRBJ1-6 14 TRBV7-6 CASSDLGGNSPLHF TGTGCCAGCAGCGACCTGGGGGGTAATTCACCCCTCCACTTT
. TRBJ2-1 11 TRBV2 CASRQGDEQFF TGTGCCAGCAGACAGGGTGATGAGCAGTTCTTC
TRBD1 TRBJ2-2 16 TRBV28 CASTILWTGYTGELFF TGTGCCAGCACCATCCTCTGGACAGGGTACACCGGGGAGCTGTTTTTT
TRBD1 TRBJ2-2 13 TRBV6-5 CATRGLHTGELFF TGTGCCACTAGGGGGCTACACACCGGGGAGCTGTTTTTT
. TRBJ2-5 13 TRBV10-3 CAISEIIGETQYF TGTGCCATCAGTGAAATTATAGGAGAGACCCAGTACTTC
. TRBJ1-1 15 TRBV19 CASSIGTFLNTEAFF TGTGCCAGTAGTATCGGGACATTCCTGAACACTGAAGCTTTCTTT
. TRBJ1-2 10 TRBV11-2 CASSLDGYTF TGTGCCAGCAGCTTAGACGGCTACACCTTC